The 7 T cell receptor beta chains below come from one sample, sequenced in a study of CD8 T cells in Susac syndrome. Roughly 0.45 to 1 ug RNA was reverse transcribed with random hexamers. TCRdb reprocessed the immunoSEQ multiplex PCR reads via MiXCR and lists one record per CDR3 protein. Of 120,000 or so distinct CDR3 sequences listed, approximately 96% are singletons. The sample taken for sequencing was CD8+ T cells from PBMCs. The receptors were gathered from a human donor with Susac syndrome.

J is TRBJ2-1 and V is TRBV15, with 13 bases lining up with TRBD2. This CDR3 region has 17 residues. Losses at the gene ends were 3 bases for V and 7 bases for J; bases not matched to a gene: 9. Germline values: CDR1 LNHNV, CDR2 YYDKDF (reference sequence). The CDR3 DNA follows: TGTGCCACCAGCAGTTGGGGAACTAGCGGGGGGGGGAATGAGCAGTTCTTC. Its protein is CATSSWGTSGGGNEQFF.

The chain has TRBV27 and TRBJ2-5; D is ambiguous. V was shortened by 4 bases and J by 5 bases, with 11 bases between the two germline ends. Per the germline V gene, CDR1 is MNHEY and CDR2 is SMNVEV (reference sequence). CDR3 length: 13 residues. This CDR3 is CASSSAYWETQYF. CDR3 in DNA: TGTGCCAGCAGTTCCGCCTATTGGGAGACCCAGTACTTC.

The CDR3 DNA reads as TGTGCCAGCAGCCAAACTAGCGCGGAGACCCAGTACTTC. Translated: CASSQTSAETQYF. V and J are TRBV7-9 and TRBJ2-5; TRBD2 agrees at 7 bases. This CDR3 is 13 amino acids long. The junction had 5 bases not matched to a gene; V was cut back by 5 bases and J by 5 bases. CDR1 SEHNR and CDR2 FQNEAQ come from the germline V gene (reference sequence).

This clonotype appeared once. The chain is built from TRBV20-1 and TRBJ2-7; TRBD2 agrees at 10 bases. Germline V gene sequence: CDR1 DFQATT, CDR2 SNEGSKA (reference sequence). V lost 0 bases, J lost 3 bases, and 11 bases stayed unmatched. CDR3 size: 17 residues. The CDR3: CSARDFLAGEGVYEQYF. The CDR3 DNA reads as TGCAGTGCTAGAGATTTCCTAGCGGGAGAAGGTGTCTACGAGCAGTACTTC.

This clonotype has only one observation. The rearrangement links TRBV20-1 to TRBJ1-1, with 7 nucleotides matching TRBD1. This CDR3 comprises 10 residues. The V and J ends lost 6 bases and 8 bases, in that order; junction bases with no gene match: 3. Germline CDR1 reads DFQATT; CDR2 reads SNEGSKA (reference sequence). Here the CDR3 DNA reads TGCAGTGCCGAGGGGGCGGAAGCTTTCTTT. Protein: CSAEGAEAFF.

V is TRBV3-1 and J is TRBJ2-5; maybe TRBD2 (5 bases). V was shortened by 0 bases and J by 2 bases, with 13 bases between the two germline ends. Germline V gives CDR1 LGHDT, CDR2 YNNKEL (reference sequence). The CDR3 has 16 amino acids. The CDR3 sequence: CASSQEESSPQETQYF. CDR3 in DNA: TGTGCCAGCAGCCAAGAGGAATCTAGCCCTCAAGAGACCCAGTACTTC.

The chain joins TRBV6-1 to TRBJ2-6; D is ambiguous. V was cut by 3 bases and J by 4 bases, with 10 bases left in between. This CDR3 region has 15 residues. Per the germline V gene, CDR1 is MNHNS and CDR2 is SASEGT. CDR3 in amino acids: CASSDQDGGANVLTF. The CDR3 nucleotides read TGTGCCAGCAGTGACCAGGACGGAGGGGCCAACGTCCTGACTTTC.